This record covers a single TCR beta chain. This sample stems from a study of CD8 T cells in ankylosing spondylitis. The CDR3 runs 15 residues. Germline CDR1 is MNHEY and CDR2 is SVGEGT. V dropped 2 bases and J dropped 6 bases, with 14 bases sitting between them. In TCRdb, the 5' RACE reads were re-called with MiXCR into one record per CDR3 protein. This table has 100,000 or so distinct CDR3 sequences, 24% appearing once. The rearrangement joins TRBV6-2 or TRBV6-3 to TRBJ1-5; D might be TRBD1 (5 bases). Source material: synovial fluid, either unsorted or a sorted T cell fraction (not recorded which). This clonotype was sampled from a male donor with ankylosing spondylitis. The CDR3 loop is CASSYPPRGSQPQHF. Written as DNA, the CDR3 is TGTGCCAGCAGTTACCCCCCGAGGGGCTCTCAGCCCCAGCATTTT.